This section outlines one T cell receptor (beta chain) sequence together with its context. Its specificity is unknown. Libraries were prepared by immunoSEQ multiplex PCR; TCRdb keeps only in-frame clonotypes and omits some of them. This sample has approximately 28,000 clones, with 70% to 85% found just once. This CDR3 is 14 amino acids long. The V gene lost 0 bases and the J gene lost 3 bases, with 8 bases spanning the gap. Germline CDR1 MNHEY, CDR2 SVGAGI. The sample comes from a study of T cell clonotyping in hematopoietic cell transplantation. Study at large: Cytoreduction preceded collection of pretransplant recipient samples.

Time point here: recipient sample about 28 days before transplant, after cytoreduction. Study outcomes and limitations: Few recipient clonotypes overlapped donors; over 95% were de novo at given depth. CD4 and CD8 repertoire contributions could not be separated without sorting. After transplant, recipient diversity fell while pathologically expanded clonotypes grew through day 180.

The sequence derives from a woman aged 60-75 years with acute myeloid leukemia. Some clones in this sample may be carry-over from other donors' samples. This chain links TRBV6-5 with TRBJ1-1; perhaps TRBD1 as D (6 bases). The sample in question was peripheral blood mononuclear cells, obtained before stem cell transplant. The CDR3: CASSYSGGHTEAFF. The CDR3 DNA follows: TGTGCCAGCAGTTACTCGGGGGGCCACACTGAAGCTTTCTTT.